The clone carrying this T cell receptor (beta chain) was observed a handful of times. What it binds is not known. These data come from a study of T-cell memory formation after mild COVID-19. The study's findings and limits: Memory from before infection featured some responding clones, which suggests cross-reactive memory joined. Mainly CM and EM harbored the contracting CD4+ clones; mainly EMRA harbored the CD8+ ones. Clones contracting across day 15 to 85 had a balanced CD4/CD8 profile; later expanding clones leaned CD4+.

Germline values: CDR1 MNHEY, CDR2 SVGAGI. The V gene end was trimmed by 5 bases and the J gene end by 5 bases; junction bases not matched to a gene: 6. CDR3 size: 14 residues. TCRalpha and TCRbeta libraries used 5'RACE with constant-segment primers and UMIs. TCRdb itself ran the 5' RACE reads through MiXCR, one entry per CDR3 protein. The table includes about 110,000 distinct CDR3 sequences, more than 15% detected once. The chain is built from TRBV6-5 and TRBJ1-1; TRBD1 aligns across 9 bases. The material sequenced was PBMCs or a T cell subset sorted from them (not recorded which). The origin of this receptor is an adult woman who had mild COVID-19 (a few samples of this study predate the infection). Cell type and time point are not known. CDR3 DNA: TGTGCCAGCAGTGGGGGACAGGGTAGTACTGAAGCTTTCTTT. This translates into CASSGGQGSTEAFF.